The clone carrying this TCR beta chain appeared a single time. This CDR3 spans 16 amino acids. With V trimmed by 2 bases and J by 7 bases, 10 bases remained unmatched. The germline CDR1 and CDR2 sequences are MDHEN and SYDVKM. The table came from immunoSEQ multiplex PCR; TCRdb's copy has only in-frame clones and leaves some out. Among about 2.3 million clones listed, roughly 90% were seen once. The data were taken from a study of shared clonotypes between healthy human individuals. On the study more broadly: The plates for each donor numbered three CD4 naive, three CD4 memory, two CD8 naive and one CD8 memory.

The receptor was isolated from a young man in good health. Some clones in this sample may be carry-over from other donors' samples. Sequences were obtained from naive CD4+ T cells from PBMCs. Subset indicated: CD45RA+ positively selected. This sequence joins TRBV28 and TRBJ1-1, with 10 bases lining up with TRBD1. The CDR3 protein is CASSLRQGARRGEAFF. CDR3 sequence (DNA): TGTGCCAGCAGTTTACGACAGGGGGCGCGTCGAGGTGAAGCTTTCTTT.